One sample yielded the 18 T cell receptor beta chains listed below, sequenced in a study of blood T cell repertoires in COVID-19. Here immunoSEQ multiplex PCR was the method, and the copy in TCRdb shows in-frame clones only, minus some. The data show around 80,000 clones, roughly 82% seen once. Sequenced sample: peripheral blood. These receptors were obtained from a man aged 80 or over with acute or convalescent COVID-19.

The chain recombines TRBV5-4 with TRBJ1-6; maybe TRBD1 (5 bases). Trimming pared 0 bases from V and 9 bases from J, leaving 7 bases between. Germline V lookup: CDR1 SGHNT, CDR2 YYREEE (reference sequence). The CDR3 runs to 13 residues. The CDR3: CASSLEGVSPLHF. The CDR3, as DNA: TGTGCCAGCAGCTTGGAAGGGGTTTCACCCCTCCACTTT.

The chain joins TRBV5-1 to TRBJ1-2, with D tentatively TRBD1 (5 bases). V lost 2 bases to trimming and J lost 0 bases, with 14 bases between them. Germline values: CDR1 SGHRS, CDR2 YFSETQ. The CDR3 runs 16 residues. The CDR3 sequence is CASSLLTGVANYGYTF. CDR3 DNA: TGCGCCAGCAGCTTATTAACAGGAGTAGCTAACTATGGCTACACCTTC.

This chain uses TRBV5-5 with TRBJ2-6; 8 bases line up with TRBD1. V lost 4 bases to trimming and J lost 3 bases; unmatched junction nucleotides: 6. CDR3 length: 16 residues. The germline gives CDR1 SGHKS, CDR2 YYEKEE (reference sequence). The CDR3 here is CASSTGGTSGANVLTF. The CDR3, as DNA: TGTGCCAGCAGCACAGGGGGTACCAGTGGGGCCAACGTCCTGACTTTC.

The chain carries TRBV5-1 and TRBJ1-2, with D unclear. Looked up from germline, CDR1 is SGHRS and CDR2 is YFSETQ. The CDR3 is 14 amino acids. Trimming stripped 3 bases from V and 4 bases from J, with 13 bases between. The CDR3 sequence is CASSSGRFPYGYTF. The DNA for the CDR3 is TGCGCCAGCAGCTCAGGAAGGTTTCCCTATGGCTACACCTTC.

This chain's CDR3 is CASSVDGGSGNTIYF. In DNA form, the CDR3 reads TGTGCCAGCAGCGTAGACGGGGGCTCTGGAAACACCATATATTTT. This chain connects TRBV9 to TRBJ1-3; the D gene is possibly TRBD1 (5 bases). The CDR3 sequence is 15 residues long. Germline CDR1 SGDLS, CDR2 YYNGEE. The germline V and J ends were trimmed by 0 bases and 0 bases, with 7 bases remaining between them.

The rearrangement uses TRBV9 and TRBJ1-6; 7 bases line up with TRBD1. CDR1 and CDR2 (germline): SGDLS, YYNGEE. The CDR3 has 18 residues. V lost 0 bases to trimming and J lost 4 bases; unmatched junction nucleotides: 10. DNA for the CDR3: TGTGCCAGCAGCGTAGGTTCCGGGACAGCCGTTTATAATTCACCCCTCCACTTT. It codes for CASSVGSGTAVYNSPLHF.

V is TRBV4-1 and J is TRBJ2-7; TRBD2 matches at 7 bases. Germline CDR1 reads MGHRA; CDR2 reads YSYEKL. V dropped 0 bases and J dropped 0; count of bases not matched to a gene: 8. The CDR3 contains 17 residues. CDR3 protein: CASSQDLAASSSYEQYF. In nucleotides, the CDR3 is TGCGCCAGCAGCCAAGACCTAGCGGCCTCAAGCTCCTACGAGCAGTACTTC.

The gene calls are TRBV6-5 and TRBJ2-7, with 7 nucleotides matching TRBD1. The CDR3 is 14 residues long. J lost 5 bases, V lost 4 bases, and 8 bases had no gene match. CDR1 and CDR2 (germline): MNHEY, SVGAGI. The CDR3 DNA reads as TGTGCCAGCAGTTCCCGACAGGGACGAGACGAGCAGTACTTC. The encoded protein is CASSSRQGRDEQYF.

This clone has more than one count but fewer than ten. This chain connects TRBV5-1 to TRBJ1-2, with D maybe TRBD1 (6 bases). The CDR3 is 15 amino acids. Germline values: CDR1 SGHRS, CDR2 YFSETQ. The germline V and J ends were trimmed by 1 base and 4 bases, with 14 bases remaining between them. The CDR3 DNA sequence: TGCGCCAGCAGCTTGCTACAGGGCAGTAGCTATGGCTACACCTTC. This codes for CASSLLQGSSYGYTF.

The rearrangement links TRBV28 to TRBJ2-7; TRBD2 agrees at 16 bases. Germline CDR1 MDHEN, CDR2 SYDVKM. V gave up 5 bases and J gave up 6 bases; unmatched junction bases: 4. The CDR3 extends over 15 amino acids. As DNA, the CDR3 is TGTGCCAGCAGTCCCGGGACTAGCGGGGGGGCCGAGCAGTACTTC. Translated, it gives CASSPGTSGGAEQYF.

This clone was detected only once. This rearrangement joins TRBV7-9 to TRBJ1-3; 7 bases agree with TRBD1. V dropped 3 bases and J dropped 2; count of bases not matched to a gene: 4. The CDR3 covers 15 residues. Germline lookup yields CDR1 SEHNR and CDR2 FQNEAQ (reference sequence). CDR3 bases: TGTGCCAGCAGCTTCGGACAGGTGGCTGGAAACACCATATATTTT. Its translation is CASSFGQVAGNTIYF.

The chain combines TRBV3-1 (or the pseudogene TRBV3-2) with TRBJ2-4, with TRBD2 matching 14 bases. Looked up from germline, CDR1 is LGHDT and CDR2 is YNNKEL (reference sequence). This CDR3 has 18 residues. After removal of 3 bases from V and 7 bases from J, the junction contained 11 bases not matched to a gene. CDR3 loop: CASSQAQTSGGADNIQYF. The DNA of the CDR3 is TGTGCCAGCAGCCAGGCCCAGACTAGCGGGGGGGCCGATAACATTCAGTACTTC.

This chain links TRBV29-1 with TRBJ1-1, with no clear D. The CDR3 sequence is 14 residues long. V gave up 5 bases and J gave up 1 base, with 14 bases separating them. CDR1 SQVTM and CDR2 ANQGSEA come from the germline V gene. Written as DNA, the CDR3 is TGCAGCGTTTGGGTAGGCAGGTGGAACACTGAAGCTTTCTTT. Translated, it gives CSVWVGRWNTEAFF.

V is TRBV29-1 and J is TRBJ1-1, with 7 nucleotides matching TRBD1. The CDR3 has 12 residues. V lost 8 bases to trimming and J lost 2 bases; unmatched junction nucleotides: 5. Germline CDR1 SQVTM, CDR2 ANQGSEA. CDR3 in amino acids: CSSRQGNTEAFF. The CDR3 nucleotides are TGCAGCTCAAGACAGGGTAACACTGAAGCTTTCTTT.

The chain recombines TRBV19 with TRBJ2-5; 8 bases align to TRBD1. V trimming: 5 bases; J trimming: 7 bases; junction bases outside the gene matches: 12. The germline gives CDR1 LNHDA, CDR2 SQIVND (reference sequence). CDR3 size: 15 residues. The CDR3 region has the DNA TGTGCCAGTAGTGCCGGACAGGGAAGGGGGGTGACCCAGTACTTC. It specifies CASSAGQGRGVTQYF.

The rearrangement links TRBV5-1 to TRBJ1-1, with 9 bases that match TRBD1. The trim removed 8 bases at V and 4 bases at J, leaving 9 bases unmatched. From germline, CDR1 is SGHRS and CDR2 YFSETQ. The CDR3 runs to 14 residues. Written as DNA, the CDR3 is TGCGCCAGAACACCGGGACAGGGTGTCACTGAAGCTTTCTTT. Translation gives CARTPGQGVTEAFF.

The chain is built from TRBV29-1 and TRBJ1-1; 7 bases fit TRBD1. CDR1 and CDR2 (germline): SQVTM, ANQGSEA. The CDR3 length is 12 residues. Trimming cost V 3 bases and J 4 bases; bases outside gene matches: 2. The CDR3 sequence is CSVDQGGTEAFF. As DNA, the CDR3 is TGCAGCGTTGACCAGGGGGGCACTGAAGCTTTCTTT.

V is TRBV24-1 and J is TRBJ2-2, with TRBD1 matching 9 bases. CDR1 is KGHDR and CDR2 is SFDVKD in the germline V gene. This CDR3 comprises 17 residues. Trimming cost V 3 bases and J 2 bases; bases outside gene matches: 6. Here the CDR3 DNA reads TGTGCCACCAGTGATCCGGGACAGGGTCAAAACACCGGGGAGCTGTTTTTT. It yields the protein CATSDPGQGQNTGELFF.